A selection of T cell receptor beta chains follows, all from one sample in a study of regulatory T cells in long-lasting Graves disease. One entry per CDR3 protein results from TCRdb running MiXCR on the multiplex PCR reads. The sample shows over 500,000 distinct CDR3 sequences, less than 20% of them seen only once. The same data also went into a second study, on T cells in Graves' hyperthyroidism and ophthalmopathy.

The sample here was peripheral blood mononuclear cells (PBMCs), taken at new diagnosis, from a patient treated with antithyroid drugs. All receptors come from a young woman with Graves disease. Each CDR3 is given with its conserved first and last residue. A D gene is named only where the DNA matches it firmly. Size values are once, few and many counts, or a class for expanded clones, and some rows have none.

D gene: TRBD2
clone size: NA
V gene: TRBV29-1
J gene: TRBJ2-5
CDR3 protein: CSVRGLAGTKETQYF
CDR3 DNA: TGCAGCGTCAGGGGACTAGCGGGAACTAAAGAGACCCAGTACTTC

D gene: TRBD1
clone size: few
V gene: TRBV19
J gene: TRBJ1-1
CDR3 protein: CASRDRTHTEAFF
CDR3 DNA: TGTGCCAGCCGGGACAGGACACACACTGAAGCTTTCTTT

D gene: NA
clone size: many
V gene: TRBV28
J gene: TRBJ1-6
CDR3 protein: CASSRKPGDSPLHF
CDR3 DNA: TGTGCCAGCAGCCGAAAACCAGGGGATTCACCCCTCCACTTT

D gene: NA
clone size: many
V gene: TRBV28
J gene: TRBJ1-2
CDR3 protein: CASSSGPGAPNGYTF
CDR3 DNA: TGTGCCAGCAGTTCAGGCCCGGGGGCGCCGAATGGCTACACCTTC

D gene: TRBD1
clone size: NA
V gene: TRBV3-1
J gene: TRBJ1-1
CDR3 protein: CASSPTGVTTEAFF
CDR3 DNA: TGTGCCAGCAGCCCGACAGGGGTCACCACTGAAGCTTTCTTT

D gene: TRBD2
clone size: NA
V gene: TRBV5-8
J gene: TRBJ2-2
CDR3 protein: CASSSGPHSGALLFF
CDR3 DNA: TGTGCCAGCAGCTCCGGCCCGCATAGCGGGGCACTGCTGTTTTTT

D gene: NA
clone size: many
V gene: TRBV7-9
J gene: TRBJ2-5
CDR3 protein: CASSLTAYQETQYF
CDR3 DNA: TGTGCCAGCAGTCTCACAGCCTACCAAGAGACCCAGTACTTC

D gene: NA
clone size: many
V gene: TRBV20-1
J gene: TRBJ1-3
CDR3 protein: CSARPSGRWENTIYF
CDR3 DNA: TGCAGTGCTAGGCCCTCGGGACGGTGGGAAAACACCATATATTTT

D gene: NA
clone size: few
V gene: TRBV20-1
J gene: TRBJ2-2
CDR3 protein: CSARDLAGRGGTGELFF
CDR3 DNA: TGCAGTGCTAGAGATCTGGCAGGGCGAGGTGGGACCGGGGAGCTGTTTTTT

D gene: TRBD2
clone size: NA
V gene: TRBV27
J gene: TRBJ2-2
CDR3 protein: CASSASSGRPTGELFF
CDR3 DNA: TGTGCCAGCAGTGCTTCTAGCGGGAGGCCCACCGGGGAGCTGTTTTTT

D gene: TRBD1
clone size: once
V gene: TRBV5-1
J gene: TRBJ2-7
CDR3 protein: CASSPWTGVNEQYF
CDR3 DNA: TGCGCCAGCAGCCCCTGGACAGGGGTGAACGAGCAGTACTTC

D gene: NA
clone size: many
V gene: TRBV28
J gene: TRBJ1-2
CDR3 protein: CASSLPRDRNYGYTF
CDR3 DNA: TGTGCCAGCAGTTTACCTAGGGATCGAAACTATGGCTACACCTTC

D gene: TRBD2
clone size: many
V gene: TRBV28
J gene: TRBJ2-7
CDR3 protein: CASSLTREPYEQYF
CDR3 DNA: TGTGCCAGCAGTTTAACGCGGGAGCCCTACGAGCAGTACTTC

D gene: NA
clone size: few
V gene: TRBV2
J gene: TRBJ2-1
CDR3 protein: CASQRAYNEQFF
CDR3 DNA: TGTGCCAGCCAGCGGGCCTACAATGAGCAGTTCTTC

D gene: TRBD1
clone size: many
V gene: TRBV28
J gene: TRBJ1-2
CDR3 protein: CASSRSPGQGDYGYTF
CDR3 DNA: TGTGCCAGCAGCCGTTCACCGGGACAGGGGGACTATGGCTACACCTTC

D gene: NA
clone size: few
V gene: TRBV11-2
J gene: TRBJ2-6
CDR3 protein: CASSLSTSSGANVLTF
CDR3 DNA: TGTGCCAGCAGCTTATCGACCAGCTCTGGGGCCAACGTCCTGACTTTC

D gene: NA
clone size: many
V gene: TRBV7-3
J gene: TRBJ2-1
CDR3 protein: CASSPESADYNEQFF
CDR3 DNA: TGTGCCAGCAGCCCTGAAAGCGCAGACTACAATGAGCAGTTCTTC

D gene: NA
clone size: NA
V gene: TRBV20-1
J gene: TRBJ1-5
CDR3 protein: CSVWRQGEAQPQHF
CDR3 DNA: TGCAGTGTATGGCGGCAGGGCGAGGCTCAGCCCCAGCATTTT

D gene: NA
clone size: many
V gene: TRBV28
J gene: TRBJ2-7
CDR3 protein: CASSLGRRTEQYF
CDR3 DNA: TGTGCCAGCAGTTTAGGGCGTAGGACCGAGCAGTACTTC

D gene: NA
clone size: few
V gene: TRBV6-1
J gene: TRBJ1-2
CDR3 protein: CASSDPGLVYYGYTF
CDR3 DNA: TGTGCCAGCAGTGACCCGGGGCTCGTTTACTATGGCTACACCTTC

D gene: NA
clone size: NA
V gene: TRBV3-1
J gene: TRBJ2-2
CDR3 protein: CASSHSGPGTGELFF
CDR3 DNA: TGTGCCAGCAGCCATAGCGGACCAGGCACCGGGGAGCTGTTTTTT

D gene: NA
clone size: many
V gene: TRBV7-2
J gene: TRBJ1-2
CDR3 protein: CASSLLRVNGYTF
CDR3 DNA: TGTGCCAGCAGCTTACTGAGGGTGAATGGCTACACCTTC

D gene: TRBD1
clone size: NA
V gene: TRBV6-1
J gene: TRBJ1-4
CDR3 protein: CASRLGQGGEKLFF
CDR3 DNA: TGTGCCAGCCGACTAGGACAGGGAGGCGAAAAACTGTTTTTT

D gene: TRBD1
clone size: NA
V gene: TRBV2
J gene: TRBJ2-4
CDR3 protein: CASSELVRNRGTAKNIQYF
CDR3 DNA: TGTGCCAGCAGTGAATTGGTTCGTAACAGGGGTACAGCCAAAAACATTCAGTACTTC

D gene: TRBD2
clone size: NA
V gene: TRBV18
J gene: TRBJ2-3
CDR3 protein: CASSPLGGSTDTQYF
CDR3 DNA: TGTGCCAGCTCACCGCTGGGGGGGAGCACAGATACGCAGTATTTT

D gene: NA
clone size: many
V gene: TRBV28
J gene: TRBJ1-2
CDR3 protein: CASSFTGNNYGYTF
CDR3 DNA: TGTGCCAGCAGTTTCACGGGGAATAACTATGGCTACACCTTC

D gene: NA
clone size: many
V gene: TRBV5-1
J gene: TRBJ2-3
CDR3 protein: CASSSDRPTDTQYF
CDR3 DNA: TGCGCCAGCAGCTCGGACAGACCCACAGATACGCAGTATTTT

D gene: NA
clone size: NA
V gene: TRBV12-5
J gene: TRBJ2-3
CDR3 protein: CASGQSQETQYF
CDR3 DNA: TGTGCTAGTGGCCAATCGCAGGAAACGCAGTATTTT

D gene: TRBD1
clone size: many
V gene: TRBV20-1
J gene: TRBJ1-6
CDR3 protein: CSASPGTGENSPLHF
CDR3 DNA: TGCAGTGCCTCACCGGGGACAGGCGAAAATTCACCCCTCCACTTT

D gene: NA
clone size: many
V gene: TRBV6-2/TRBV6-3
J gene: TRBJ1-1
CDR3 protein: CASSYSRGGNTEAFF
CDR3 DNA: TGTGCCAGCAGTTACTCACGTGGGGGGAACACTGAAGCTTTCTTT

D gene: NA
clone size: NA
V gene: TRBV7-6
J gene: TRBJ2-3
CDR3 protein: CATGRGHTDTQYF
CDR3 DNA: TGTGCCACCGGCAGGGGCCACACAGATACGCAGTATTTT

D gene: NA
clone size: few
V gene: TRBV20-1
J gene: TRBJ1-1
CDR3 protein: CSVENTEAFF
CDR3 DNA: TGCAGTGTGGAGAACACTGAAGCTTTCTTT

D gene: TRBD1
clone size: few
V gene: TRBV3-1
J gene: TRBJ1-1
CDR3 protein: CASSPTGQVGTEAFF
CDR3 DNA: TGTGCCAGCAGCCCTACGGGACAGGTGGGTACTGAAGCTTTCTTT

D gene: NA
clone size: NA
V gene: TRBV6-1
J gene: TRBJ1-3
CDR3 protein: CASSPRASGNTIYF
CDR3 DNA: TGTGCCAGCAGTCCACGGGCCTCTGGAAACACCATATATTTT

D gene: NA
clone size: few
V gene: TRBV3-1
J gene: TRBJ2-2
CDR3 protein: CASSQRGTQNTGELFF
CDR3 DNA: TGTGCCAGCAGCCAAAGGGGGACCCAGAACACCGGGGAGCTGTTTTTT

D gene: NA
clone size: NA
V gene: TRBV10-1
J gene: TRBJ1-1
CDR3 protein: CASSGYDTEAFF
CDR3 DNA: TGCGCCAGCAGCGGGTACGACACTGAAGCTTTCTTT

D gene: NA
clone size: NA
V gene: TRBV19
J gene: TRBJ1-5
CDR3 protein: CASSIEIGGNQPQHF
CDR3 DNA: TGTGCCAGTAGTATAGAAATCGGAGGGAACCAGCCCCAGCATTTT

D gene: NA
clone size: few
V gene: TRBV29-1
J gene: TRBJ2-1
CDR3 protein: CSVGRYLWGPPRTKEQFF
CDR3 DNA: TGCAGCGTCGGCCGTTATTTGTGGGGTCCACCGCGGACTAAAGAGCAGTTCTTC

D gene: TRBD1
clone size: many
V gene: TRBV3-1
J gene: TRBJ1-5
CDR3 protein: CASSQTGASQPQHF
CDR3 DNA: TGTGCCAGCAGCCAGACAGGGGCGAGTCAGCCCCAGCATTTT

D gene: NA
clone size: NA
V gene: TRBV20-1
J gene: TRBJ1-1
CDR3 protein: CSARERGRGGNTEAFF
CDR3 DNA: TGCAGTGCTAGAGAGAGGGGAAGGGGGGGGAACACTGAAGCTTTCTTT

D gene: NA
clone size: many
V gene: TRBV7-2
J gene: TRBJ2-7
CDR3 protein: CASSLGGIFGGGEQYF
CDR3 DNA: TGTGCCAGCAGCTTAGGGGGAATTTTTGGAGGGGGGGAGCAGTACTTC

D gene: TRBD1
clone size: many
V gene: TRBV27
J gene: TRBJ1-5
CDR3 protein: CASSSDSTGLTNQPQHF
CDR3 DNA: TGTGCCAGCAGTTCCGATTCGACAGGGCTTACGAATCAGCCCCAGCATTTT

D gene: NA
clone size: many
V gene: TRBV6-1
J gene: TRBJ1-2
CDR3 protein: CASTQQGGYGYTF
CDR3 DNA: TGTGCCAGCACCCAACAGGGAGGCTATGGCTACACCTTC

D gene: TRBD1
clone size: NA
V gene: TRBV7-2
J gene: TRBJ1-6
CDR3 protein: CASSPGTGVSSPLHF
CDR3 DNA: TGTGCCAGCAGCCCTGGGACAGGCGTTTCTTCACCCCTCCACTTT

D gene: NA
clone size: few
V gene: TRBV18
J gene: TRBJ1-6
CDR3 protein: CASSTGPGSPLHF
CDR3 DNA: TGTGCCAGCTCCACAGGTCCAGGATCACCCCTCCACTTT

D gene: NA
clone size: many
V gene: TRBV10-1
J gene: TRBJ1-1
CDR3 protein: CASSLSGSDTEAFF
CDR3 DNA: TGCGCCAGCAGCCTTTCGGGGTCTGACACTGAAGCTTTCTTT

D gene: TRBD2
clone size: many
V gene: TRBV28
J gene: TRBJ2-5
CDR3 protein: CASSGGLAGEWETQYF
CDR3 DNA: TGTGCCAGCAGTGGAGGTCTAGCGGGAGAGTGGGAGACCCAGTACTTC

D gene: NA
clone size: many
V gene: TRBV20-1
J gene: TRBJ2-3
CDR3 protein: CSAPPGDPSTDTQYF
CDR3 DNA: TGCAGTGCCCCGCCGGGTGATCCAAGCACAGATACGCAGTATTTT